This TCR beta chain was documented in a study of blood T cell repertoires in COVID-19. Study at large: Material from acute and convalescent COVID-19 was sourced from the United States, Italy and Spain. Sources were T cells, B-cell-depleted T cells, or PBMCs; the material itself was cDNA or gDNA.

In the original analysis: Estimates of nucleated cell counts were drawn from the amplification of reference gene primers. Assay: immunoSEQ multiplex PCR; the TCRdb copy retains only in-frame clones and omits some. V and J calls and clone size are given by that table; D and trimming were obtained from the DNA. The sample holds 70,000 to 100,000 clones, 88% seen once. The V and J ends lost 5 bases and 3 bases, in that order; junction bases with no gene match: 9. The CDR3 has 15 residues. From germline, CDR1 is MNHNY and CDR2 SVGAGI (reference sequence). The gene calls are TRBV6-6 and TRBJ1-2; 7 bases line up with TRBD1. The source is a woman at least 80 years old with active COVID-19. Sequenced sample: peripheral blood. CDR3 loop: CASSPLEGQYYGYTF. As DNA, the CDR3 is TGTGCCAGCAGTCCCCTAGAGGGACAGTACTATGGCTACACCTTC.